This T cell receptor beta chain comes out of a study of Ad26.COV2.S vaccination and SARS-CoV-2 variants. This CDR3 region has 14 residues. The germline V gene has CDR1 MNHEY and CDR2 SVGAGI. The J segment lost 8 bases and the V segment lost 7 bases, leaving 9 bases of the junction unmatched. As to treatment: roughly 18 received Ad26.COV2.S at low or high dose, single or two shots; about 5 received placebo; per-sample allocation not given. Material that was analyzed had been drawn on day 63 after the first vaccine or placebo injection. Produced via immunoSEQ multiplex PCR; TCRdb's table is partial and in-frame only. The table records approximately 460,000 clones, 89% of them present only once.

The specimen comprised peripheral blood, sampled in a trial of Ad26.COV2.S vaccine versus placebo. The sequence was obtained from a person aged 18-65 years who received the Ad26.COV2.S COVID-19 vaccine or a placebo. The genes are TRBV6-5 and TRBJ1-2; TRBD1 matches 11 bases. The CDR3 region is CASISRGQGVGYTF. The CDR3 nucleotides are TGTGCCAGCATATCCAGGGGACAGGGGGTCGGCTACACCTTC.